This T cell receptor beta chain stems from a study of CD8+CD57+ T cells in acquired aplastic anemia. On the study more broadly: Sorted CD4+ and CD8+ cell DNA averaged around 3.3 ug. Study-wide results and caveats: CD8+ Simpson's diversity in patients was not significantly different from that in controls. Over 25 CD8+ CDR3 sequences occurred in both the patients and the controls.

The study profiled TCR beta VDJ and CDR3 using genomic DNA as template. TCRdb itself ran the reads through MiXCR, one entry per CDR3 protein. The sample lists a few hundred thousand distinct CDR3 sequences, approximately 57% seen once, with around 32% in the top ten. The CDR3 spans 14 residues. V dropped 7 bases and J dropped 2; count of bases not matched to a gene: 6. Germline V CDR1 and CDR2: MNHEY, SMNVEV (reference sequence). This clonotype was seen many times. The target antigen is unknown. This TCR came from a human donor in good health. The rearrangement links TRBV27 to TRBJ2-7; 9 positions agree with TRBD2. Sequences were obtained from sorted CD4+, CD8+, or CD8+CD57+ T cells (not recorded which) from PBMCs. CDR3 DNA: TGTGCCAGCAAGTACGCTAGCGGGGCCTACGAGCAGTACTTC. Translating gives CASKYASGAYEQYF.